Included here is one T cell receptor beta chain sequence, with context. The sample comes from a study of blood T cell repertoires in COVID-19. Study-wide context: In each case, the material was cDNA or gDNA derived from T cells, B-cell-depleted T cells, or PBMCs.

Data came from immunoSEQ multiplex PCR; TCRdb stores just in-frame clones and leaves some out. The table includes around 190,000 clones, about 76% detected once. The length of the CDR3 is 17 residues. Trimming removed 2 bases from V and 5 bases from J; junction bases left unmatched: 11. CDR1 and CDR2 (germline): MNHEY, SVGEGT. This TCR derives from a woman between 40 and 50 years old with COVID-19, enrolled during active disease. Specimen: peripheral blood. This chain joins TRBV6-2 or TRBV6-3 and TRBJ2-5, with 10 bases identical to TRBD2. The CDR3 nucleotides read TGTGCCAGCAGTTACCTAGCGGGAGAAGCGGTGGGGGAGACCCAGTACTTC. It is translated as CASSYLAGEAVGETQYF.